The source of this T cell receptor (beta chain) is a study of blood T cells in healthy people across ages. Study in general: For every two T cells, template switching captured about one barcoded beta molecule. Whole-study findings and limits: PBMC samples, being unsorted, prevented any conclusive comparison of naive and antigen-experienced cells.

Primers used in a second PCR of roughly 6 to 11 cycles were a sample-barcoded 5' primer and a J-beta primer mix. Every sample gave at least 2.5 million paired-end reads containing CDR3. TCRdb re-derived calls from the 5' RACE reads in MiXCR, one entry per CDR3 protein. The sample lists about 1,400,000 distinct CDR3 sequences, 59% occurring once. The CDR3 sequence is 13 residues long. The V gene lost 11 bases and the J gene lost 5 bases, with 13 bases spanning the gap. Germline V lookup: CDR1 ENHRY, CDR2 SYGVKD. Turning to this clonotype: The antigen remains unidentified.

What was sequenced was blood. The TCR comes from a man aged 18 to 35 in good health. The chain joins TRBV10-3 to TRBJ1-6; a possible D gene is TRBD1 (5 bases). The CDR3 region is CAARTPDNSPLHF. The DNA of the CDR3 is TGTGCCGCCCGGACACCGGATAATTCACCCCTCCACTTT.